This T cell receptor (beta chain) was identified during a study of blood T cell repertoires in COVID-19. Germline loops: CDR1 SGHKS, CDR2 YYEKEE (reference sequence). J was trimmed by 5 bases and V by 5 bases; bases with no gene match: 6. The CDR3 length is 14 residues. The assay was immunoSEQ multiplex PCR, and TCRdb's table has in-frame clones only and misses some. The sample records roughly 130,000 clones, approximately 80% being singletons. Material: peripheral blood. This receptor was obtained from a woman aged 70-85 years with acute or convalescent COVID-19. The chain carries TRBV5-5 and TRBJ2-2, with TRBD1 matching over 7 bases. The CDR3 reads CASRTTGLTGELFF. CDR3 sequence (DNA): TGTGCCAGCAGGACGACAGGGTTGACCGGGGAGCTGTTTTTT.